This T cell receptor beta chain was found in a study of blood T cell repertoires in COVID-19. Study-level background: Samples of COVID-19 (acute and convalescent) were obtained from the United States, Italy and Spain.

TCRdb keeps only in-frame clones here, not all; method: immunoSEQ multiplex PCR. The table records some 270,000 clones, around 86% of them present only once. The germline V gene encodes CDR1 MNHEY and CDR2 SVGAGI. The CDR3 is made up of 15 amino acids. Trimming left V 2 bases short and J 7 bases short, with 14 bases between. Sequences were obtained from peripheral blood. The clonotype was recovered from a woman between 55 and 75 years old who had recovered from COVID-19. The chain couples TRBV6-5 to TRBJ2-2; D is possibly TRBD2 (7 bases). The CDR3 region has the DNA TGTGCCAGCAGTTACAGTCGGGGGGCGAACGGGGAGCTGTTTTTT. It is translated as CASSYSRGANGELFF.